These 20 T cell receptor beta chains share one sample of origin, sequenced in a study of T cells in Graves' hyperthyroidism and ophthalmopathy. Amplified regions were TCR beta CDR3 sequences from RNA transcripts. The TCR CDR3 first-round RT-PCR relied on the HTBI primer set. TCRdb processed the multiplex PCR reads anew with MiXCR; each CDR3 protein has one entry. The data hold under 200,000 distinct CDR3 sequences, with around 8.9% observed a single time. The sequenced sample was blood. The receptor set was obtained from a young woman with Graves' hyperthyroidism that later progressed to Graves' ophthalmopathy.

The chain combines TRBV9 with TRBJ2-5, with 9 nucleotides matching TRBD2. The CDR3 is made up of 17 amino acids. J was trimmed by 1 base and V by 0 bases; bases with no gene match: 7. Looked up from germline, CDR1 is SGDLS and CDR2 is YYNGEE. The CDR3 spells CASSVEGSGGFQETQYF. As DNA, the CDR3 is TGTGCCAGCAGCGTAGAGGGTAGCGGGGGCTTCCAAGAGACCCAGTACTTC.

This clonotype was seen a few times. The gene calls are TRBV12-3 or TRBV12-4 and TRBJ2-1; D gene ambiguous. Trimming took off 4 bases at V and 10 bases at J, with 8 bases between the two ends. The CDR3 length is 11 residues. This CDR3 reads CASSYRVEQFF. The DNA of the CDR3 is TGTGCCAGCAGTTACCGGGTGGAGCAGTTCTTC.

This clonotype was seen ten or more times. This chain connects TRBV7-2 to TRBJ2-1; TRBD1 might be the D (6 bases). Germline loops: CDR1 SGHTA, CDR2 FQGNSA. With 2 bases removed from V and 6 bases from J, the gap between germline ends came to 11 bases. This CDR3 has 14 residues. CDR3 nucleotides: TGTGCCAGCAGCTTATGGGGGCGCGTCAATGAGCAGTTCTTC. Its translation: CASSLWGRVNEQFF.

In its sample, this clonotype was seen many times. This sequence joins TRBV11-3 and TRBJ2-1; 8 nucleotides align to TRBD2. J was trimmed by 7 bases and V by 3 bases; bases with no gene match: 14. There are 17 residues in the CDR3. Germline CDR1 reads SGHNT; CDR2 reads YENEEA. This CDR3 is CASSLALLGRAENEQFF. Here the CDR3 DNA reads TGTGCCAGCAGCTTGGCTTTACTCGGGAGGGCCGAAAATGAGCAGTTCTTC. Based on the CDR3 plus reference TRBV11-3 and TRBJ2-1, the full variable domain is EAGVVQSPRYKIIEKKQPVAFWCNPISGHNTLYWYLQNLGQGPELLIRYENEEAVDDSQLPKDRFSAERLKGVDSTLKIQPAELGDSAVYLCASSLALLGRAENEQFFGPGTRLTVL.

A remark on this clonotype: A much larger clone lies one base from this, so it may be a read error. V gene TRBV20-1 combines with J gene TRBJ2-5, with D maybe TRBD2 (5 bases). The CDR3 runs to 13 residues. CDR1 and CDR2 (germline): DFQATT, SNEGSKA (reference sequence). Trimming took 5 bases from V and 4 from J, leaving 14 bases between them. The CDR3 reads CSAGGGLVETQYF. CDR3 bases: TGCAGTGCTGGAGGTGGGCTAGTAGAGACCCAGTACTTC.

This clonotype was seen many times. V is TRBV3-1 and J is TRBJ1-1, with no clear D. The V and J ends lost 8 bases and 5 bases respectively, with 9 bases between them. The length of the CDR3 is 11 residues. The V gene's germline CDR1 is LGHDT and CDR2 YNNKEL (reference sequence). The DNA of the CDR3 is TGTGCCAGCGTGCGGGGTACTGAAGCTTTCTTT. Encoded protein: CASVRGTEAFF.

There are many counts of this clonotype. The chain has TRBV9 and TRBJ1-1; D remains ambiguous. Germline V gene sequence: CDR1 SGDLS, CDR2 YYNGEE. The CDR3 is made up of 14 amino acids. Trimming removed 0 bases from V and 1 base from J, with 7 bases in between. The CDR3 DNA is TGTGCCAGCAGCGTAGGGGTGGAGAACACTGAAGCTTTCTTT. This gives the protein CASSVGVENTEAFF.

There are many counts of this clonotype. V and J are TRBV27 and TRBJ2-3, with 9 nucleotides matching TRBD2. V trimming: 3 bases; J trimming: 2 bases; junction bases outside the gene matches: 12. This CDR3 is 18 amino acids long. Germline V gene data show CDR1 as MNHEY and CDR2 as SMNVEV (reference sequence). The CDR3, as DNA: TGTGCCAGCAGTTTCATCGGGACTAGCCGGAGGGACACAGATACGCAGTATTTT. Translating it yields CASSFIGTSRRDTDTQYF.

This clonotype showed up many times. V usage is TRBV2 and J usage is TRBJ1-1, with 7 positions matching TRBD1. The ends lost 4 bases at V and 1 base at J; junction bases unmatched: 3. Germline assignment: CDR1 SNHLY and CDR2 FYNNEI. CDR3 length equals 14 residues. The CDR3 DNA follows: TGTGCCAGCAGTGGGGGGACAGCGAACACTGAAGCTTTCTTT. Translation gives CASSGGTANTEAFF.

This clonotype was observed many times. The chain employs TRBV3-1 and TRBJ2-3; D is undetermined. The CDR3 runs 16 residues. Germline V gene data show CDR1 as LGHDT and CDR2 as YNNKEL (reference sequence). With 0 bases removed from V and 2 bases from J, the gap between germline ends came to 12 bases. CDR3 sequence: CASSQDGVALTDTQYF. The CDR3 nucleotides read TGTGCCAGCAGCCAAGATGGGGTAGCACTCACAGATACGCAGTATTTT.

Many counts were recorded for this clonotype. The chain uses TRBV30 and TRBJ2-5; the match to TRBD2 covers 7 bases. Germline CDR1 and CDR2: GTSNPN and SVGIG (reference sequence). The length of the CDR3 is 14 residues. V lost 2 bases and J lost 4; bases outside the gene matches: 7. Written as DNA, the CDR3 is TGTGCCTGGAGTATCGGAGCGGGGTTAGAGACCCAGTACTTC. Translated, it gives CAWSIGAGLETQYF.

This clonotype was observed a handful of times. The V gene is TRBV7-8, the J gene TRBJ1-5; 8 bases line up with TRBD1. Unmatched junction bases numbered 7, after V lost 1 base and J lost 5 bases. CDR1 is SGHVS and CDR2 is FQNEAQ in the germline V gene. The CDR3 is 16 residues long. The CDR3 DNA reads TGTGCCAGCAGCTTAGGTTGGACAGGGAAGGATCAGCCCCAGCATTTT. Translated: CASSLGWTGKDQPQHF. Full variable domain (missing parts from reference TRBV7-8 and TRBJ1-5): GAGVSQSPRYKVAKRGQDVALRCDPISGHVSLFWYQQALGQGPEFLTYFQNEAQLDKSGLPSDRFFAERPEGSVSTLKIQRTQQEDSAVYLCASSLGWTGKDQPQHFGDGTRLSIL.

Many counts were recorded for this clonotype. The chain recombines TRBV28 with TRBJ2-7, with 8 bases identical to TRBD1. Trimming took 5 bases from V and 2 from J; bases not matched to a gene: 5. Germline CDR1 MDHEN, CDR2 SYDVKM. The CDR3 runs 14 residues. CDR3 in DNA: TGTGCCAGCAGTACCTGGGACAGGACCTACGAGCAGTACTTC. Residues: CASSTWDRTYEQYF.

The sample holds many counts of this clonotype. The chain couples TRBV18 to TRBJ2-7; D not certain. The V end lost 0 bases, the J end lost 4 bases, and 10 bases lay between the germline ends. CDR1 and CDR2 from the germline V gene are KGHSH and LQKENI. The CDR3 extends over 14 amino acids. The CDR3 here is CASSPPTKWYEQYF. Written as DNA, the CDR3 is TGTGCCAGCTCACCACCGACAAAGTGGTACGAGCAGTACTTC.

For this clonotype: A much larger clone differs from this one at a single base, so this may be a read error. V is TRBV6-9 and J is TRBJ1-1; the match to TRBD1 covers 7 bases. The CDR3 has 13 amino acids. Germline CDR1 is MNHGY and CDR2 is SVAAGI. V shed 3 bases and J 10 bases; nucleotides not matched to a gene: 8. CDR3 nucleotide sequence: TGTGCCAGCAGTTACCAGGGGGGAGACGTAGCTTTCTTT. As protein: CASSYQGGDVAFF.

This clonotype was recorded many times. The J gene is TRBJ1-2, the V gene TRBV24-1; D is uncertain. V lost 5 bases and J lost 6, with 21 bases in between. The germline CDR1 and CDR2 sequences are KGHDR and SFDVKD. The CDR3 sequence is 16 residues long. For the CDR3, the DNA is TGTGCCACCAGTGGGGGAGATGGGTCCTGGGAGAATGGCTACACCTTC. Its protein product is CATSGGDGSWENGYTF.

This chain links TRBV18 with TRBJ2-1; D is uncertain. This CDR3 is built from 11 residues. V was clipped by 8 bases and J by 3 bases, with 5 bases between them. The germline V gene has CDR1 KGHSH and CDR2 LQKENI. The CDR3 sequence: CASADYNEQFF. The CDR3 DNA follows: TGTGCCAGCGCAGACTACAATGAGCAGTTCTTC.

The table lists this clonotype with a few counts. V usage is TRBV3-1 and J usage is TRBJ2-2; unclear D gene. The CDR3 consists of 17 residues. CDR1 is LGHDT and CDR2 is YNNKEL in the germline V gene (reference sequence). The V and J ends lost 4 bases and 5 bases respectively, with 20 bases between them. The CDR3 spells CASSRLRSGLGTGELFF. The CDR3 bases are TGTGCCAGCAGCCGTTTGAGGTCGGGCTTGGGGACCGGGGAGCTGTTTTTT. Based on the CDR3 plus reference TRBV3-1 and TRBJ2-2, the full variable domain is DTAVSQTPKYLVTQMGNDKSIKCEQNLGHDTMYWYKQDSKKFLKIMFSYNNKELIINETVPNRFSPKSPDKAHLNLHINSLELGDSAVYFCASSRLRSGLGTGELFFGEGSRLTVL.

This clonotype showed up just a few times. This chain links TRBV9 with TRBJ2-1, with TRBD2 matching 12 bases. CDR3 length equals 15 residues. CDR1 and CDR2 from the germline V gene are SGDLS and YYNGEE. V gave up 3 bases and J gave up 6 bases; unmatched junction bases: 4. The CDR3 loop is CASSASGGAPNEQFF. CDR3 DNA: TGTGCCAGCAGCGCTAGCGGGGGGGCCCCCAATGAGCAGTTCTTC.

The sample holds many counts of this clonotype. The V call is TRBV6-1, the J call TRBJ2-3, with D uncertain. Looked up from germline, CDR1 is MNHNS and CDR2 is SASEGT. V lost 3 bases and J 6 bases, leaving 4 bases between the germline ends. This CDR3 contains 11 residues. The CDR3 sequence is CASSDDDTQYF. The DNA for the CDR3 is TGTGCCAGCAGTGACGATGATACGCAGTATTTT.